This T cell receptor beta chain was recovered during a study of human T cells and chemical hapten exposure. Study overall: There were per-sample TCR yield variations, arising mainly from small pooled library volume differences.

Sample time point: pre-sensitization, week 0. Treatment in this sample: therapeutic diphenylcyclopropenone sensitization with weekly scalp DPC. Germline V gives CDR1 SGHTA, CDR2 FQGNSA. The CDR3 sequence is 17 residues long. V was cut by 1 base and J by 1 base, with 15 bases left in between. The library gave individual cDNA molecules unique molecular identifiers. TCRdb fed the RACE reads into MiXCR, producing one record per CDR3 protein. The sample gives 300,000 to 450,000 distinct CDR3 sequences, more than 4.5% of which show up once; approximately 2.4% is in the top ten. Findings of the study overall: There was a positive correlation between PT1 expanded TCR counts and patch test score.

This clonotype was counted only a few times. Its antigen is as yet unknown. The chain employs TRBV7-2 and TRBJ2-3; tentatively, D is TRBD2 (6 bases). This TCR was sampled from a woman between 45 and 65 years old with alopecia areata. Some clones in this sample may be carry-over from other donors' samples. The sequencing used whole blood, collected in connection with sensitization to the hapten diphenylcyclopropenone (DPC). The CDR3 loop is CASSLVRLAGRTDTQYF. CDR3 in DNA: TGTGCCAGCAGCTTAGTAAGACTGGCGGGACGCACAGATACGCAGTATTTT.